A single sample is the source of the 18 T cell receptor beta chains below, sequenced in a study of control samples from healthy donors and cancer patients. Clones were sequenced by immunoSEQ multiplex PCR, and TCRdb holds only the in-frame ones, with some missing. This sample has about 53,000 clones, with 75% to 90% found just once. The specimen sequenced was PBMCs. Receptors originate from a man in his fifties or sixties with head and neck cancer.

The rearrangement joins TRBV19 to TRBJ1-2, with D possibly TRBD1 on 5 matching bases. This CDR3 spans 15 amino acids. CDR1 and CDR2 from the germline V gene are LNHDA and SQIVND (reference sequence). Deletions cut 6 bases from V and 4 bases from J, with 18 bases between. The CDR3 region has the DNA TGTGCCAGTAGCAAAACCCTCCGGGACTTCTATGGCTACACCTTC. This encodes CASSKTLRDFYGYTF.

The chain combines TRBV6-5 with TRBJ2-4; 9 nucleotides match TRBD1. Per germline, CDR1 MNHEY and CDR2 SVGAGI. V shed 0 bases and J 6 bases; nucleotides not matched to a gene: 6. The CDR3 runs to 16 residues. The chain's CDR3 is CASSYSPGQGGNIQYF. For the CDR3, the DNA is TGTGCCAGCAGTTACTCACCGGGACAGGGTGGAAACATTCAGTACTTC.

The chain joins TRBV18 to TRBJ2-5; D remains ambiguous. Germline lookup yields CDR1 KGHSH and CDR2 LQKENI. The CDR3 totals 11 residues. The ends were cut back, 3 bases at V and 5 bases at J, with 4 bases in the middle. The CDR3 region has the DNA TGTGCCAGCTCACCGGGGGAGACCCAGTACTTC. This gives the protein CASSPGETQYF.

V usage is TRBV28 and J usage is TRBJ2-7, with 10 bases identical to TRBD2. Trimming cost V 5 bases and J 7 bases; bases outside gene matches: 8. CDR1 and CDR2 (germline): MDHEN, SYDVKM. This CDR3 has 14 residues. CDR3 sequence: CASSATSGSKEQYF. The DNA of the CDR3 is TGTGCCAGCAGTGCGACTAGCGGGTCGAAAGAGCAGTACTTC.

V usage is TRBV5-1 and J usage is TRBJ2-7; D is perhaps TRBD2 (7 bases). V gave up 0 bases and J gave up 2 bases, with 9 bases separating them. The CDR3 covers 14 residues. Germline lookup yields CDR1 SGHRS and CDR2 YFSETQ. The chain's CDR3 is CASSLGGGPYEQYF. The CDR3 nucleotides are TGCGCCAGCAGCTTGGGGGGGGGCCCCTACGAGCAGTACTTC.

The gene calls are TRBV5-4 and TRBJ2-3, with unresolved D. The germline CDR1 and CDR2 sequences are SGHNT and YYREEE (reference sequence). V lost 4 bases to trimming and J lost 0 bases, with 6 bases between them. The CDR3 covers 13 residues. In DNA, the CDR3 is TGTGCCAGCAGCCCAGACAGCACAGATACGCAGTATTTT. Amino acid sequence: CASSPDSTDTQYF.

This CDR3 reads CASSLAGRQETQYF. The CDR3 region has the DNA TGTGCCAGCAGCTTAGCCGGCAGGCAAGAGACCCAGTACTTC. This chain connects TRBV7-2 to TRBJ2-5; no clear D. With 0 bases removed from V and 2 bases from J, the gap between germline ends came to 7 bases. In germline, CDR1 is SGHTA, CDR2 FQGNSA. CDR3 size: 14 residues.

The chain uses TRBV19 and TRBJ2-3; D could derive from TRBD1 or TRBD2 (5 bases each). V was trimmed by 3 bases and J by 0 bases, leaving 10 bases between them. This CDR3 contains 15 residues. The germline V gene has CDR1 LNHDA and CDR2 SQIVND (reference sequence). The CDR3 region is CASSIRDGSTDTQYF. The CDR3 DNA reads TGTGCCAGTAGTATCCGGGACGGAAGCACAGATACGCAGTATTTT.

The chain carries TRBV28 and TRBJ2-1, with D hard to call. The germline V and J ends were trimmed by 6 bases and 5 bases, with 14 bases remaining between them. The CDR3 is made up of 14 amino acids. Germline values: CDR1 MDHEN, CDR2 SYDVKM. The DNA for the CDR3 is TGTGCCAGCAGCATATACCGCGCAAACAATGAGCAGTTCTTC. Translated, it gives CASSIYRANNEQFF. Complete variable domain (other parts from reference TRBV28 and TRBJ2-1): DVKVTQSSRYLVKRTGEKVFLECVQDMDHENMFWYRQDPGLGLRLIYFSYDVKMKEKGDIPEGYSVSREKKERFSLILESASTNQTSMYLCASSIYRANNEQFFGPGTRLTVL.

This clone appeared once. V and J are TRBV28 and TRBJ1-2; D uncertain. Deletions cut 2 bases from V and 2 bases from J, with 3 bases between. This CDR3 comprises 12 residues. Germline V CDR1 and CDR2: MDHEN, SYDVKM. The CDR3 loop is CASSLQNYGYTF. The CDR3 region has the DNA TGTGCCAGCAGTTTACAAAACTATGGCTACACCTTC.

The chain employs TRBV3-1 (or the pseudogene TRBV3-2) and TRBJ2-2; weak D call: TRBD2 (6 bases). Trimming left V 4 bases short and J 3 bases short, with 12 bases between. The V gene's germline CDR1 is LGHDT and CDR2 YNNKEL (reference sequence). The CDR3 consists of 15 residues. This CDR3 is CASSPAGRYTGELFF. In DNA form, the CDR3 reads TGTGCCAGCAGCCCGGCGGGGCGGTACACCGGGGAGCTGTTTTTT.

J is TRBJ1-6 and V is TRBV6-5, with TRBD1 as a possible D gene (6 bases). Germline CDR1 MNHEY, CDR2 SVGAGI. V was clipped by 9 bases and J by 7 bases, with 13 bases between them. The CDR3 contains 13 residues. In DNA form, the CDR3 reads TGTGCCAGTCGAGGGGGTTACAATTCACCCCTCCACTTT. This codes for CASRGGYNSPLHF.

Here the CDR3 DNA reads TGTGCCAGCAGTTGGGCACGATTGGGACGGGCGGGTGAAAAACTGTTTTTT. Its protein product is CASSWARLGRAGEKLFF. V gene TRBV2 combines with J gene TRBJ1-4, with a tentative D call TRBD1 (5 bases). This CDR3 is 17 amino acids long. CDR1 is SNHLY and CDR2 is FYNNEI in the germline V gene. Trimming left V 5 bases short and J 7 bases short, with 23 bases between.

This sequence joins TRBV18 and TRBJ1-1; TRBD1 matches at 7 bases. V shed 0 bases and J 1 base; nucleotides not matched to a gene: 2. The germline V gene has CDR1 KGHSH and CDR2 LQKENI. The CDR3 covers 15 residues. CDR3 amino acids: CASSPPQGRNTEAFF. The CDR3 DNA follows: TGTGCCAGCTCACCACCACAGGGGCGGAACACTGAAGCTTTCTTT.

The genes are TRBV24-1 and TRBJ2-3; tentatively, D is TRBD1 (6 bases). Germline V gene sequence: CDR1 KGHDR, CDR2 SFDVKD. Trimming removed 9 bases from V and 0 bases from J, with 9 bases in between. This CDR3 has 13 amino acids. In DNA, the CDR3 is TGTGCCACCGAGGGGGACAGCACAGATACGCAGTATTTT. This gives the protein CATEGDSTDTQYF.

The V gene is TRBV12-3 or TRBV12-4, the J gene TRBJ2-1; D not certain. This CDR3 spans 13 amino acids. V was shortened by 0 bases and J by 9 bases, with 9 bases between the two germline ends. The CDR3 sequence is CASSLAVKAEQFF. The CDR3 region has the DNA TGTGCCAGCAGTTTAGCGGTTAAGGCTGAGCAGTTCTTC.

The rearrangement uses TRBV28 and TRBJ2-3, with 8 bases that match TRBD1. This CDR3 is 12 amino acids long. V trimming: 3 bases; J trimming: 10 bases; junction bases outside the gene matches: 3. From germline, CDR1 is MDHEN and CDR2 SYDVKM. As DNA, the CDR3 is TGTGCCAGCAGTTTCCGGACAGGGCCGCAGTATTTT. Amino acids: CASSFRTGPQYF.

V gene TRBV4-3 combines with J gene TRBJ2-1; D assignment may be TRBD1 or TRBD2 (5 bases each). Trimming shortened V by 0 bases and J by 7 bases, and 16 bases separated the two germline ends. The germline V gene has CDR1 LGHNA and CDR2 YSLEER. This CDR3 region has 16 residues. The CDR3 DNA follows: TGCGCCAGCAGCCAAGATCCGGGACCGAAAGGGAATGAGCAGTTCTTC. Protein product: CASSQDPGPKGNEQFF.